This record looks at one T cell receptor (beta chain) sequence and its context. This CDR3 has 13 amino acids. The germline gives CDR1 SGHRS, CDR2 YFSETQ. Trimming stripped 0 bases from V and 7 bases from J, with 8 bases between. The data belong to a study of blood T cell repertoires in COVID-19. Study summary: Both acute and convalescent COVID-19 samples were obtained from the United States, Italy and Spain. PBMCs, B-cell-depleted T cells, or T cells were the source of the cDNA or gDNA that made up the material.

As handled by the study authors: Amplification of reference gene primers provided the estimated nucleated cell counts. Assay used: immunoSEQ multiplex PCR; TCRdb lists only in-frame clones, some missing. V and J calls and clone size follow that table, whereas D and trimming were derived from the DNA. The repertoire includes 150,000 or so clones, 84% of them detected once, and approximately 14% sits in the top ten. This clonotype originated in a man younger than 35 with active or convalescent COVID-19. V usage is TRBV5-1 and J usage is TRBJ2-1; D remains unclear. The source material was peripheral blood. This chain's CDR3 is CASSLGPVNEQFF. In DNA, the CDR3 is TGCGCCAGCAGCTTGGGCCCAGTGAATGAGCAGTTCTTC.